A single sample is the source of the 6 T cell receptor beta chains below, sequenced in a study of T-cell reconstitution after alpha-beta-depleted transplantation in children. The TCRbeta library was prepared with unique molecular identifiers. From the PCR reads, TCRdb called clonotypes with MiXCR, one entry per CDR3 protein. The sample lists around 78,000 distinct CDR3 sequences, 12% to 15% occurring once. The sequences come from PBMCs, mostly from graft donor cells, collected 180 days after TCRalphabeta/CD19-depleted stem cell transplant. The receptors originated from a male patient aged 2 to 10 who had a stem cell transplant for acute lymphoblastic leukemia, so the T cells may come from the graft donor.

The rearrangement links TRBV9 to TRBJ2-5, with D possibly matching TRBD2 (5 bases). Trimming took 5 bases from V and 5 from J, leaving 13 bases between them. Germline CDR1 and CDR2: SGDLS and YYNGEE. This CDR3 has 13 amino acids. The CDR3 DNA reads TGTGCCAGCAGTTCCCGCGGGCGGGAGACCCAGTACTTC. Amino acids: CASSSRGRETQYF. The full variable domain, its missing parts supplied by reference TRBV9 and TRBJ2-5, is DSGVTQTPKHLITATGQRVTLRCSPRSGDLSVYWYQQSLDQGLQFLIQYYNGEERAKGNILERFSAQQFPDLHSELNLSSLELGDSALYFCASSSRGRETQYFGPGTRLLVL.

As regards this clonotype: One end of the junction varies from germline; a read error may be responsible. The gene calls are TRBV7-7 and TRBJ2-7; perhaps D is TRBD1 or TRBD2 (5 bases each). CDR1 SSHAT and CDR2 FNYEAQ come from the germline V gene (reference sequence). This CDR3 has 13 residues. The CDR3 spells CASSLGTEREQYF. As DNA, the CDR3 is TGTGCTAGCAGCTTGGGGACGGAAAGGGAGCAGTACTTC.

The chain has TRBV6-2 or TRBV6-3 and TRBJ2-7; 7 bases align to TRBD2. This CDR3 is built from 14 residues. CDR1 is MNHEY and CDR2 is SVGEGT in the germline V gene. With 6 bases clipped from V and 4 bases from J, the junction kept 9 bases outside the gene matches. The DNA for the CDR3 is TGTGCCAGCAGCGAGCGGGAATCACCGTACGAGCAGTACTTC. Its translation: CASSERESPYEQYF.

The V and J genes are TRBV5-4 and TRBJ2-7, with TRBD2 matching 13 bases. V dropped 0 bases and J dropped 6; count of bases not matched to a gene: 6. The CDR3 extends over 16 amino acids. Germline CDR1 SGHNT, CDR2 YYREEE (reference sequence). CDR3 DNA: TGTGCCAGCAGCTTGGGACTAGCGGGAGGATCTCGCGAGCAGTACTTC. It codes for CASSLGLAGGSREQYF.

This clonotype was counted many times. This sequence joins TRBV7-9 and TRBJ2-5, with a weak D call TRBD2 (5 bases). This CDR3 contains 15 residues. V was clipped by 1 base and J by 10 bases, with 19 bases between them. Germline CDR1 is SEHNR and CDR2 is FQNEAQ (reference sequence). Written as DNA, the CDR3 is TGTGCCAGCAGCTTAGAGATCGATTTTGGGAGAGACCAGTACTTC. It specifies CASSLEIDFGRDQYF.

This chain joins TRBV24-1 and TRBJ2-7; tentatively, D is TRBD1 (6 bases). This CDR3 comprises 14 residues. V gave up 5 bases and J gave up 2 bases, with 12 bases separating them. Germline values: CDR1 KGHDR, CDR2 SFDVKD. CDR3 bases: TGTGCCACCAGTGCAACCGGGACAACCTACGAGCAGTACTTC. It specifies CATSATGTTYEQYF.